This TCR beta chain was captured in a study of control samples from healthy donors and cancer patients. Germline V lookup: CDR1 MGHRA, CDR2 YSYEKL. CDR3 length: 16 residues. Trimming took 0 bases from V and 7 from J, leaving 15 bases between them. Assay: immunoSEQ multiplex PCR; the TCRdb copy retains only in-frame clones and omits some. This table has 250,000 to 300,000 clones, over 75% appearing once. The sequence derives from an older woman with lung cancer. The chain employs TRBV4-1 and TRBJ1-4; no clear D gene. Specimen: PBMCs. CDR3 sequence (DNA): TGCGCCAGCAGCCAAGATACCCCCAGCGTAGGTGAAAAACTGTTTTTT. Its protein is CASSQDTPSVGEKLFF.